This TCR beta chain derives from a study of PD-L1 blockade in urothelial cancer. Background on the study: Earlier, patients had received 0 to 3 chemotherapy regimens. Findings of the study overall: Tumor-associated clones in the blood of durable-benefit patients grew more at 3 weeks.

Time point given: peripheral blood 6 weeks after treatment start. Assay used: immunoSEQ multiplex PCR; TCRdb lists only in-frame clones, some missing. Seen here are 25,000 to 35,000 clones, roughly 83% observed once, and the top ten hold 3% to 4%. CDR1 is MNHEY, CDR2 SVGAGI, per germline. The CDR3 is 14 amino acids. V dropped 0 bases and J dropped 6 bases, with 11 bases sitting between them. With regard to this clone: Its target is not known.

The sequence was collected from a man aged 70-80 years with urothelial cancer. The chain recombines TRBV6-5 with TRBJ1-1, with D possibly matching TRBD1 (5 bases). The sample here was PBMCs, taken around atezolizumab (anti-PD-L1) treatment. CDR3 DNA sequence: TGTGCCAGCAGTTACTCCTTCGGGGGAGCTGAAGCTTTCTTT. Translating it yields CASSYSFGGAEAFF.